Shown below are 10 T cell receptor beta chains from a single sample sequenced in a study of identical twins. TCRdb independently ran MiXCR on the 5' RACE reads; one entry per CDR3 protein. The sample has some 730,000 distinct CDR3 sequences, 15% to 20% seen once. This sample was shared with a second study, whose subject was T cells expressing NK-cell markers.

The sample comprised PBMCs. The receptors were gathered from a woman aged 18-29 years in good health.

This clonotype was seen a few times. The chain is built from TRBV20-1 and TRBJ1-2; D ambiguous. This CDR3 region has 16 residues. Trimming shortened V by 5 bases and J by 0 bases, and 19 bases separated the two germline ends. Germline V gene lookup returns CDR1 DFQATT and CDR2 SNEGSKA (reference sequence). This chain's CDR3 is CSAPQISQRANYGYTF. CDR3 nucleotides: TGCAGTGCTCCTCAAATTAGTCAGAGGGCTAACTATGGCTACACCTTC.

In its sample, this clonotype was seen a few times. This chain uses TRBV20-1 with TRBJ2-3; D gene uncertain. Per the germline V gene, CDR1 is DFQATT and CDR2 is SNEGSKA (reference sequence). The CDR3 is made up of 14 amino acids. Trimming left V 0 bases short and J 4 bases short, with 11 bases between. In DNA form, the CDR3 reads TGCAGTGCTAGAGATACCACCGAGGCAGATACGCAGTATTTT. Amino acid sequence: CSARDTTEADTQYF.

The chain uses TRBV6-1 and TRBJ2-1, with 7 nucleotides matching TRBD2. This CDR3 is 15 amino acids long. V lost 7 bases to trimming and J lost 0 bases; unmatched junction nucleotides: 6. In germline, CDR1 is MNHNS, CDR2 SASEGT. The CDR3 loop reads CASTPRGVSYNEQFF. The DNA of the CDR3 is TGTGCCAGCACGCCTCGGGGGGTCTCCTACAATGAGCAGTTCTTC.

This clonotype occurred a few times. The V gene is TRBV12-3 or TRBV12-4, the J gene TRBJ2-6, with unresolved D. CDR3 length equals 15 residues. V lost 3 bases, J lost 1 base, and 7 bases lay in between. In DNA form, the CDR3 reads TGTGCCAGCAGTTTTGCAGGTTCTGGGGCCAACGTCCTGACTTTC. This gives the protein CASSFAGSGANVLTF.

V is TRBV27 and J is TRBJ2-2; perhaps D is TRBD1 or TRBD2 (5 bases each). The germline gives CDR1 MNHEY, CDR2 SMNVEV (reference sequence). Trimming cost V 10 bases and J 4 bases, with 13 bases left between them. The CDR3 has 13 amino acids. The CDR3 here is CATHGAGTGELFF. CDR3 sequence (DNA): TGTGCCACCCATGGGGCGGGCACCGGGGAGCTGTTTTTT.

This clonotype was seen more than once but under ten times. The chain is built from TRBV5-1 and TRBJ2-2; no reliable D call. The CDR3 has 15 residues. Looked up from germline, CDR1 is SGHRS and CDR2 is YFSETQ. Trimming pared 0 bases from V and 4 bases from J, leaving 10 bases between. The CDR3 loop reads CASSLGGVITGELFF. CDR3 DNA: TGCGCCAGCAGCTTGGGTGGCGTTATCACCGGGGAGCTGTTTTTT.

This clonotype was detected a few times. The chain combines TRBV12-3 or TRBV12-4 with TRBJ1-5; TRBD1 aligns across 8 bases. Losses at the gene ends were 6 bases for V and 9 bases for J; bases not matched to a gene: 10. The CDR3 sequence is 14 residues long. This CDR3 is CASRLHRGTRPQHF. The CDR3 DNA is TGTGCCAGCAGACTCCACAGGGGGACGAGGCCCCAGCATTTT.

There are a few counts of this clonotype. The gene calls are TRBV10-2 and TRBJ1-1, with 7 bases that match TRBD1. The CDR3 has 14 amino acids. V was clipped by 0 bases and J by 4 bases; unmatched bases: 2. Germline CDR1 WSHSY, CDR2 SAAADI. The CDR3 sequence: CASSESGQSTEAFF. CDR3 coding DNA: TGCGCCAGCAGTGAGTCGGGACAGTCCACTGAAGCTTTCTTT.

This clonotype has a handful of counts. The V gene is TRBV6-6, the J gene TRBJ1-2; perhaps TRBD1 as D (5 bases). The CDR3 has 13 residues. Germline lookup yields CDR1 MNHNY and CDR2 SVGAGI (reference sequence). Between the trimmed V and J ends, which lost 2 bases and 8 bases, there was a span of 12 bases. CDR3 amino acids: CASSYIGAHGYTF. Here the CDR3 DNA reads TGTGCCAGCAGTTACATCGGGGCGCACGGCTACACCTTC.

This chain connects TRBV5-1 to TRBJ1-1, with D unresolved. V dropped 2 bases and J dropped 5 bases, with 16 bases sitting between them. The CDR3 sequence is 15 residues long. Germline assignment: CDR1 SGHRS and CDR2 YFSETQ. This CDR3 reads CASSFGESWLTEAFF. For the CDR3, the DNA is TGCGCCAGCAGCTTTGGGGAAAGTTGGTTGACTGAAGCTTTCTTT. Supplemented by reference TRBV5-1 and TRBJ1-1, the full variable domain reads KAGVTQTPRYLIKTRGQQVTLSCSPISGHRSVSWYQQTPGQGLQFLFEYFSETQRNKGNFPGRFSGRQFSNSRSEMNVSTLELGDSALYLCASSFGESWLTEAFFGQGTRLTVV.